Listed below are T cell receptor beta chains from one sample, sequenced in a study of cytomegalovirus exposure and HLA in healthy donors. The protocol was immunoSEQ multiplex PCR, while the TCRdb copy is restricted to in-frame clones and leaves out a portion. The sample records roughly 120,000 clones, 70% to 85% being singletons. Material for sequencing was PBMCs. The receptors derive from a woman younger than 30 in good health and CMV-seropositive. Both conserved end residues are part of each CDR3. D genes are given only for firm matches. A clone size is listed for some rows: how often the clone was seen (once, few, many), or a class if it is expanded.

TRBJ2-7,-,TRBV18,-,TGTGCCAGCTCACCGGAGGGGAGCTCCTACGAGCAGTACTTC,CASSPEGSSYEQYF
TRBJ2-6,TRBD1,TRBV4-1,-,TGCGCCAGCAGCCACCCTTACAGGGGAAGGTCTGGGGCCAACGTCCTGACTTTC,CASSHPYRGRSGANVLTF
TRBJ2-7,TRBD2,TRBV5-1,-,TGCGCCAGCAGTTCTAGGACTAGCGGGTCCTACGAGCAGTACTTC,CASSSRTSGSYEQYF
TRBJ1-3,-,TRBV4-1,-,TGCGCCAGCAGCCAAGTTGACAGACCTGGAAACACCATATATTTT,CASSQVDRPGNTIYF
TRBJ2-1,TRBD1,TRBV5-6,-,TGTGCCAGCAGCTACCCGGACAGGGGGCTGAATGAGCAGTTCTTC,CASSYPDRGLNEQFF
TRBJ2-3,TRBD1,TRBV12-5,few,TGTGCTAGTGGGGACAGGGTGGGAGGCACAGATACGCAGTATTTT,CASGDRVGGTDTQYF
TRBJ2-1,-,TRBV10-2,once,TGCGCCAGCTTACTAGAATTCCGGTCCTACAATGAGCAGTTCTTC,CASLLEFRSYNEQFF
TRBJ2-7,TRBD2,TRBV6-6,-,TGTGCCAGCAGTTCGAGGGCACTAGCGGACTCCTACGAGCAGTACTTC,CASSSRALADSYEQYF
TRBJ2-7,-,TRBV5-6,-,TGTGCCAGCAGCTTAGGGGACTTACCGGAGGGGTTTCGGCAGTACTTC,CASSLGDLPEGFRQYF
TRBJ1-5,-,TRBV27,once,TGTGCCAGCAGTTTATGGGCAGATAGCAATCAGCCCCAGCATTTT,CASSLWADSNQPQHF
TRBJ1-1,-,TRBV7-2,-,TGTGCCAGCAGCTTAGATATAGCGGCAAAACAAGCTTTCTTT,CASSLDIAAKQAFF
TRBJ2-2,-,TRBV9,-,TGTGCCAGCAGCGTAGGAACAAACTATAACACCGGGGAGCTGTTTTTT,CASSVGTNYNTGELFF
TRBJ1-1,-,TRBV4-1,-,TGCGCCAGCAGCCTCCAGGGGAACACTGAAGCTTTCTTT,CASSLQGNTEAFF